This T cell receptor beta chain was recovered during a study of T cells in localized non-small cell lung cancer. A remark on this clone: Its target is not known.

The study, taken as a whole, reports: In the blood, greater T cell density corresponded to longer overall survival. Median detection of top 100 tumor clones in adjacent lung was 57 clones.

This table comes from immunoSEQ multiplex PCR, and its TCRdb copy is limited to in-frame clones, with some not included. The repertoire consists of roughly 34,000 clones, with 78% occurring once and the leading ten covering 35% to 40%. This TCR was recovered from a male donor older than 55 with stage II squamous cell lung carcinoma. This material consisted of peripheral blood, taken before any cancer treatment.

CDR3 residues: CASTRGQGRNEQFF. The CDR3 coding sequence is TGTGCCAGCACCCGAGGACAGGGTCGGAATGAGCAGTTCTTC. The rearrangement joins TRBV9 to TRBJ2-1; 8 bases align to TRBD1. The ends lost 6 bases at V and 7 bases at J; junction bases unmatched: 9. The CDR3 totals 14 residues. Germline lookup yields CDR1 SGDLS and CDR2 YYNGEE.